These T cell receptor beta chains were read from a single sample in a study of Graves' ophthalmopathy and Graves' hyperthyroidism. TCRdb re-derived calls from the multiplex PCR reads in MiXCR, one entry per CDR3 protein. The table includes 23,000 or so distinct CDR3 sequences, 45% to 60% detected once. Source material: peripheral blood. These receptors all come from an adult woman with stable Graves' hyperthyroidism. Both conserved end residues are part of each CDR3. A D gene is named only where the DNA matches it firmly. For some rows the clone size is stated as once, few or many, or as a class when expanded; others skip it.

TRBJ2-7,TRBD2,TRBV5-1,NA,14,CASSRLAGGYEQYF,TGCGCCAGCAGCCGACTAGCGGGAGGGTACGAGCAGTACTTC
TRBJ1-2,NA,TRBV4-1,once,15,CASSQDTREHYGYTF,TGCGCCAGCAGCCAAGACACCAGGGAACACTATGGCTACACCTTC
TRBJ1-1,NA,TRBV12-3/TRBV12-4,many,15,CASSFVGRLNTEAFF,TGTGCCAGCAGTTTCGTTGGCCGCCTGAACACTGAAGCTTTCTTT
TRBJ2-7,NA,TRBV6-1,many,15,CARGHERATSYEQYF,TGTGCCAGGGGGCACGAGCGAGCTACCTCCTACGAGCAGTACTTC
TRBJ2-1,NA,TRBV7-9,many,17,CASSFGSLGSDLGEQFF,TGTGCCAGCAGCTTTGGTTCTCTCGGGAGCGACTTAGGTGAGCAGTTCTTC
TRBJ2-7,TRBD2,TRBV29-1,NA,11,CSAYSGDEQYF,TGCAGCGCATATAGCGGGGACGAGCAGTACTTC
TRBJ2-3,TRBD2,TRBV7-9,medium-sized,15,CASSRSSGSPDTQYF,TGTGCCAGCAGCCGATCTAGCGGGAGCCCAGATACGCAGTATTTT
TRBJ1-2,NA,TRBV20-1,medium-sized,14,CSARLWTVNYGYTF,TGCAGTGCTAGACTTTGGACAGTTAACTATGGCTACACCTTC
TRBJ2-1,NA,TRBV7-2,NA,13,CASSSGPNNEQFF,TGTGCCAGCAGCTCGGGACCAAACAATGAGCAGTTCTTC
TRBJ2-1,TRBD2,TRBV7-9,medium-sized,14,CASSLVGTKDEQFF,TGTGCCAGCAGCTTAGTAGGGACTAAGGATGAGCAGTTCTTC
TRBJ1-1,NA,TRBV4-1,NA,15,CASSQGATGPTEAFF,TGCGCCAGCAGCCAAGGGGCAACAGGGCCCACTGAAGCTTTCTTT
TRBJ1-2,NA,TRBV4-2,medium-sized,13,CASSHDGNYGYTF,TGTGCCAGCAGCCACGACGGGAACTATGGCTACACCTTC
TRBJ2-5,NA,TRBV27,NA,17,CASSYPGAMDSQETQYF,TGTGCCAGCAGCTACCCAGGGGCAATGGACAGTCAAGAGACCCAGTACTTC
TRBJ1-1,TRBD1,TRBV19,many,15,CASDTGVGGSTEAFF,TGTGCCAGTGACACCGGGGTAGGGGGCTCCACTGAAGCTTTCTTT
TRBJ2-3,NA,TRBV6-4,many,15,CASSDSGLSTDTQYF,TGTGCCAGCAGTGACTCGGGACTCAGCACAGATACGCAGTATTTT
TRBJ2-7,TRBD2,TRBV20-1,NA,13,CSKLAEKGSKQYF,TGCAGCAAACTAGCGGAGAAGGGGAGTAAGCAGTACTTC
TRBJ2-5,NA,TRBV6-1,many,13,CASRRTEQETQYF,TGTGCCAGCAGGAGGACTGAACAAGAGACCCAGTACTTC
TRBJ2-2,NA,TRBV7-3,medium-sized,15,CASSFRGTNTGELFF,TGTGCCAGCAGCTTTCGCGGGACCAACACCGGGGAGCTGTTTTTT